In this sample, the clone carrying this TCR beta chain turned up a few times. As yet, its antigen is unknown. The data were obtained in a study of beta chain features in type 1 diabetes. In the study overall: Over all samples combined, some 99,000,000 sorted cells were examined.

The isolated RNA, all of it, was reverse transcribed, so expressed TCRB transcripts were what got sequenced. Reads from naive, central memory and regulatory T cell samples averaged approximately 3.4 million. Libraries were prepared by immunoSEQ multiplex PCR; TCRdb keeps only in-frame clonotypes and omits some of them. Of about 400,000 clones listed, approximately 12% were seen once; the top ten hold around 0.0099%. The CDR3 is made up of 16 amino acids. V lost 0 bases and J lost 6, with 15 bases in between. Per the germline V gene, CDR1 is LGHNA and CDR2 is YSLEER. Broader study findings: In all four CD4+ subsets, TCRB CDR3 length was significantly, moderately reduced in type 1 diabetes. Researchers caution that PCR might favor shorter templates, equally among patients and controls. Researchers could not determine here whether HLA type influences TCRB rearrangement.

The sequenced sample was naive CD4+ T cells from blood. This sequence was found in a woman younger than 30 with type 1 diabetes. The chain has TRBV4-3 and TRBJ2-4; TRBD2 is a possible D gene (6 bases). As DNA, the CDR3 is TGCGCCAGCAGCCAAGATGGAGGGGCTCAAAGAAACATTCAGTACTTC. This encodes CASSQDGGAQRNIQYF.